The 29 T cell receptor beta chains in this list originate from one sample, sequenced in a study of T-cell memory formation after mild COVID-19. A single record per CDR3 protein comes from TCRdb applying MiXCR to the 5' RACE reads. The repertoire has roughly 410,000 distinct CDR3 sequences, approximately 24% of them found once; the top ten carry around 9%. Specimen: PBMCs or a T cell subset sorted from them (not recorded which). Every receptor here comes from an adult woman who had mild COVID-19 (a few samples of this study predate the infection). Cell type and time point are not known.

The chain has TRBV12-3 or TRBV12-4 and TRBJ2-1; tentatively, D is TRBD1 (6 bases). The ends were cut back, 4 bases at V and 7 bases at J, with 11 bases in the middle. CDR3 length: 13 residues. Written as DNA, the CDR3 is TGTGCCAGCAGTTCGCACAGGGTTAATGAGCAGTTCTTC. It encodes CASSSHRVNEQFF.

This clonotype was detected only a few times. The V and J genes are TRBV7-9 and TRBJ2-7; 8 bases map to TRBD1. Germline V gene data show CDR1 as SEHNR and CDR2 as FQNEAQ (reference sequence). This CDR3 contains 15 residues. The J segment lost 5 bases and the V segment lost 3 bases, leaving 9 bases of the junction unmatched. The CDR3 protein is CASSFRGMDRDEQYF. In nucleotides, the CDR3 is TGTGCCAGCAGCTTCAGGGGAATGGACAGGGACGAGCAGTACTTC.

V gene TRBV7-2 combines with J gene TRBJ2-1; TRBD2 matches at 13 bases. The CDR3 totals 15 residues. Looked up from germline, CDR1 is SGHTA and CDR2 is FQGNSA. Trimming took 5 bases from V and 7 from J; bases not matched to a gene: 5. DNA for the CDR3: TGTGCCAGCAGCCCGACTAGCGGGAGGATGAATGAGCAGTTCTTC. This translates into CASSPTSGRMNEQFF.

This clonotype has more than one count but fewer than ten. V and J are TRBV3-1 and TRBJ2-3; TRBD2 agrees at 12 bases. The germline gives CDR1 LGHDT, CDR2 YNNKEL (reference sequence). Trimming removed 2 bases from V and 2 bases from J; junction bases left unmatched: 5. CDR3 size: 17 residues. The CDR3 loop is CASSQRLAGAYTDTQYF. DNA of the CDR3: TGTGCCAGCAGCCAAAGACTAGCGGGGGCCTACACAGATACGCAGTATTTT.

This clonotype was picked up a small number of times. V gene TRBV15 combines with J gene TRBJ2-3; 7 bases align to TRBD1. This CDR3 has 16 amino acids. In germline, CDR1 is LNHNV, CDR2 YYDKDF (reference sequence). V dropped 5 bases and J dropped 9; count of bases not matched to a gene: 17. DNA for the CDR3: TGTGCCACCAGCTGGGCGGAAGAGACAGGGAGAGTGACGCAGTATTTT. Its protein is CATSWAEETGRVTQYF. The full variable domain, in which reference TRBV15 and TRBJ2-3 provide the parts outside the CDR3, is DAMVIQNPRYQVTQFGKPVTLSCSQTLNHNVMYWYQQKSSQAPKLLFHYYDKDFNNEADTPDNFQSRRPNTSFCFLDIRSPGLGDTAMYLCATSWAEETGRVTQYFGPGTRLTVL.

This chain connects TRBV27 to TRBJ2-2; tentative D call: TRBD1 (6 bases). From germline, CDR1 is MNHEY and CDR2 SMNVEV (reference sequence). Trimming removed 7 bases from V and 6 bases from J, with 9 bases in between. The CDR3 has 12 residues. CDR3 sequence: CASKSGAGELFF. The CDR3 nucleotides are TGTGCCAGCAAGTCAGGGGCCGGGGAGCTGTTTTTT.

The chain carries TRBV5-6 and TRBJ1-5; no reliable D call. From germline, CDR1 is SGHDT and CDR2 YYEEEE. The CDR3 is 14 amino acids. Trimming stripped 4 bases from V and 2 bases from J, with 10 bases between. The DNA for the CDR3 is TGTGCCAGCAGCCCAAACACAGGCAATCAGCCCCAGCATTTT. Translation: CASSPNTGNQPQHF.

The sample holds a few counts of this clonotype. The chain links TRBV29-1 to TRBJ2-7; 12 nucleotides match TRBD2. CDR1 is SQVTM and CDR2 is ANQGSEA in the germline V gene. The CDR3 contains 16 residues. Losses at the gene ends were 1 base for V and 4 bases for J; bases not matched to a gene: 8. DNA of the CDR3: TGCAGCGTTGAAGGAAAGGGACTAGCGGGCGGTTACGAGCAGTACTTC. Its translation is CSVEGKGLAGGYEQYF.

The chain carries TRBV7-2 and TRBJ1-2; 7 nucleotides align to TRBD1. Germline V gene sequence: CDR1 SGHTA, CDR2 FQGNSA. V shed 5 bases, J shed 6 bases, and the junction held 15 bases outside the gene matches. CDR3 length: 16 residues. DNA of the CDR3: TGTGCCAGCAGCGCCAGTGATAGGGGGCGATTGGATGGCTACACCTTC. This codes for CASSASDRGRLDGYTF.

V gene TRBV2 combines with J gene TRBJ2-3; 7 nucleotides line up with TRBD2. The CDR3 sequence is 16 residues long. The V and J ends lost 8 bases and 2 bases, in that order; junction bases with no gene match: 13. Germline lookup yields CDR1 SNHLY and CDR2 FYNNEI. CDR3 coding DNA: TGTGCCAGCTCCCTCCTGTCTAGCGGAGTCACAGATACGCAGTATTTT. Its translation: CASSLLSSGVTDTQYF. Drawing the rest from reference TRBV2 and TRBJ2-3, the complete variable domain is EPEVTQTPSHQVTQMGQEVILRCVPISNHLYFYWYRQILGQKVEFLVSFYNNEISEKSEIFDDQFSVERPDGSNFTLKIRSTKLEDSAMYFCASSLLSSGVTDTQYFGPGTRLTVL.

The chain has TRBV20-1 and TRBJ2-5, with D perhaps TRBD2 (6 bases). V gave up 4 bases and J gave up 1 base, with 10 bases separating them. The germline CDR1 and CDR2 sequences are DFQATT and SNEGSKA (reference sequence). This CDR3 spans 13 amino acids. This chain's CDR3 is CSANGGVQETQYF. The CDR3 coding sequence is TGCAGTGCTAATGGCGGGGTCCAAGAGACCCAGTACTTC.

This clonotype was detected many times. The chain recombines TRBV6-5 with TRBJ2-1; 7 bases align to TRBD1. Germline CDR1 MNHEY, CDR2 SVGAGI. The CDR3 is 15 residues long. Unmatched junction bases numbered 5, after V lost 6 bases and J lost 0 bases. In DNA, the CDR3 is TGTGCCAGCAGAGCAGGGGGTAGCTCCTACAATGAGCAGTTCTTC. Its protein is CASRAGGSSYNEQFF.

The CDR3 sequence: CASSRGTAEADTQYF. DNA of the CDR3: TGTGCCAGCAGCCGGGGGACCGCGGAGGCAGATACGCAGTATTTT. The genes are TRBV12-3 or TRBV12-4 and TRBJ2-3; D possibly corresponds to TRBD2 (6 bases). The CDR3 is 15 residues long. V gave up 6 bases and J gave up 4 bases, with 17 bases separating them.

This clonotype was seen only a few times. The CDR3 DNA is TGTGCCCTTAAGGGGGGGGTAAACACCGGGGAGCTGTTTTTT. This translates into CALKGGVNTGELFF. V is TRBV12-3 or TRBV12-4 and J is TRBJ2-2; a weak D match, TRBD2 (7 bases). Trimming shortened V by 11 bases and J by 2 bases, and 15 bases separated the two germline ends. This CDR3 region has 14 residues.

This clonotype was counted a few times. The chain carries TRBV20-1 and TRBJ1-2; D may be TRBD1 (5 bases). The CDR3 contains 14 residues. V shed 5 bases and J shed 0 bases, with 13 bases lying between them. CDR1 and CDR2 from the germline V gene are DFQATT and SNEGSKA (reference sequence). The CDR3 DNA reads as TGCAGTGCTGAGGGGTGGGGGGCTAACTATGGCTACACCTTC. Its protein is CSAEGWGANYGYTF.

Here the CDR3 reads CASSIGQGASYEQYF. In DNA, the CDR3 is TGTGCCAGCAGCATCGGACAGGGGGCATCCTACGAGCAGTACTTC. The chain has TRBV14 and TRBJ2-7; 11 bases map to TRBD1. The CDR3 extends over 15 amino acids. J lost 1 base, V lost 5 bases, and 4 bases had no gene match. The germline gives CDR1 SGHDN, CDR2 FVKESK.

This clonotype showed up just a few times. The V gene is TRBV3-1, the J gene TRBJ1-2; the D gene is possibly TRBD1 (5 bases). The CDR3 contains 15 residues. Germline-derived CDR1 and CDR2 are LGHDT and YNNKEL (reference sequence). Trimming pared 0 bases from V and 8 bases from J, leaving 16 bases between. CDR3 in DNA: TGTGCCAGCAGCCAAGACTCGGGACGGTCTTCAGGCTACACCTTC. It is translated as CASSQDSGRSSGYTF.

This clonotype has only a few counts. The chain carries TRBV24-1 and TRBJ2-1, with 13 bases fitting TRBD2. After removal of 4 bases from V and 8 bases from J, the junction contained 7 bases not matched to a gene. The CDR3 has 16 amino acids. Germline CDR1 is KGHDR and CDR2 is SFDVKD. This CDR3 reads CATSDPGLAGLDEQFF. The DNA for the CDR3 is TGTGCCACCAGTGACCCGGGACTAGCGGGACTCGATGAGCAGTTCTTC.

The V call is TRBV2, the J call TRBJ2-7, with 7 bases fitting TRBD1. In germline, CDR1 is SNHLY, CDR2 FYNNEI. The CDR3 is made up of 12 amino acids. After removal of 7 bases from V and 3 bases from J, the junction contained 3 bases not matched to a gene. CDR3: CASNRDSYEQYF. In DNA form, the CDR3 reads TGTGCCAGCAACCGGGACAGCTACGAGCAGTACTTC.

J is TRBJ1-5 and V is TRBV4-2; no firm D call. The V end lost 3 bases, the J end lost 5 bases, and 14 bases lay between the germline ends. This CDR3 has 15 amino acids. Germline V gene data show CDR1 as LGHNA and CDR2 as YNFKEQ. The CDR3 loop is CASSQDGRTHQPQHF. The CDR3 DNA sequence: TGTGCCAGCAGCCAGGACGGGAGAACTCATCAGCCCCAGCATTTT.

J is TRBJ2-3 and V is TRBV11-3; D is perhaps TRBD2 (5 bases). V lost 5 bases and J 1 base, leaving 19 bases between the germline ends. Germline V gene sequence: CDR1 SGHNT, CDR2 YENEEA. CDR3 size: 17 residues. The CDR3 DNA sequence: TGTGCCAGCAGCAAATCTACTACCGGGATCGGCACAGATACGCAGTATTTT. It yields the protein CASSKSTTGIGTDTQYF.

There are many counts of this clonotype. The rearrangement uses TRBV5-1 and TRBJ1-2; D not certain. Germline lookup yields CDR1 SGHRS and CDR2 YFSETQ. V lost 0 bases to trimming and J lost 0 bases, with 9 bases between them. CDR3 length: 15 amino acids. The DNA of the CDR3 is TGCGCCAGCAGCTTGGATCTACGTTCTAACTATGGCTACACCTTC. It translates to CASSLDLRSNYGYTF.

The chain couples TRBV12-3 or TRBV12-4 to TRBJ2-1; 7 bases align to TRBD1. V trimming: 3 bases; J trimming: 8 bases; junction bases outside the gene matches: 13. This CDR3 has 16 amino acids. This CDR3 is CASSFPLDTQGDEQFF. The DNA for the CDR3 is TGTGCCAGCAGTTTCCCCTTAGATACCCAGGGGGATGAGCAGTTCTTC.

This clonotype was seen a handful of times. The rearrangement joins TRBV5-1 to TRBJ2-5; TRBD1 or TRBD2 may be the D gene (6 bases each). The germline V and J ends were trimmed by 5 bases and 4 bases, with 21 bases remaining between them. The germline V gene encodes CDR1 SGHRS and CDR2 YFSETQ. CDR3 size: 16 residues. The CDR3 bases are TGCGCCAGCAGTTTCCGATCACCCGGGGGCGCAGAGACCCAGTACTTC. Its translation: CASSFRSPGGAETQYF.

The rearrangement uses TRBV2 and TRBJ1-5; D remains unclear. The germline gives CDR1 SNHLY, CDR2 FYNNEI. The CDR3 has 14 amino acids. V dropped 8 bases and J dropped 2 bases, with 13 bases sitting between them. The CDR3 is CASADYSGNQPQHF. CDR3 nucleotide sequence: TGTGCCAGCGCTGACTATTCGGGCAATCAGCCCCAGCATTTT.

This clonotype has just a few counts. The J gene is TRBJ2-3, the V gene TRBV5-1; tentative D call: TRBD1 (5 bases). The germline V and J ends were trimmed by 0 bases and 6 bases, with 8 bases remaining between them. Germline V gene lookup returns CDR1 SGHRS and CDR2 YFSETQ. The CDR3 length is 13 residues. CDR3 coding DNA: TGCGCCAGCAGCTTGGCCCAGGGTGATACGCAGTATTTT. This encodes CASSLAQGDTQYF.

The V and J genes are TRBV7-6 and TRBJ2-7; TRBD1 matches 8 bases. With 5 bases clipped from V and 5 bases from J, the junction kept 11 bases outside the gene matches. Germline loops: CDR1 SGHVS, CDR2 FNYEAQ. CDR3 length: 15 amino acids. The CDR3: CASSPRTGFGDEQYF. CDR3 nucleotides: TGTGCCAGCAGCCCCAGGACAGGGTTCGGCGACGAGCAGTACTTC. The whole variable domain, remainder taken from reference TRBV7-6 and TRBJ2-7, is GAGVSQSPRYKVTKRGQDVALRCDPISGHVSLYWYRQALGQGPEFLTYFNYEAQQDKSGLPNDRFSAERPEGSISTLTIQRTEQRDSAMYRCASSPRTGFGDEQYFGPGTRLTVT.

This clonotype was seen a handful of times. The chain combines TRBV12-3 or TRBV12-4 with TRBJ2-2, with 7 bases that match TRBD1. This CDR3 comprises 15 residues. J was trimmed by 5 bases and V by 0 bases; bases with no gene match: 3. CDR3 nucleotides: TGTGCCAGCAGTTTAGCCCCAGGGGGAACCGGGGAGCTGTTTTTT. Protein sequence: CASSLAPGGTGELFF.

This clonotype was counted only a few times. V usage is TRBV29-1 and J usage is TRBJ2-7; TRBD1 is a possible D gene (7 bases). This CDR3 spans 15 amino acids. V gave up 2 bases and J gave up 0 bases, with 14 bases separating them. Germline CDR1 SQVTM, CDR2 ANQGSEA. CDR3 amino acids: CSVEKAGQSSYEQYF. The CDR3 DNA reads TGCAGCGTTGAAAAGGCGGGACAGAGCTCCTACGAGCAGTACTTC.